These T cell receptor beta chains were read from a single sample in a study of monozygotic twins with inflammatory bowel disease. Using the 5' RACE reads, TCRdb records one entry per CDR3 protein without DNA. Its table lists approximately 85,000 distinct CDR3 sequences. Sequencing was performed on blood. Every receptor here comes from a human donor with ulcerative colitis or Crohn's disease, or a healthy co-twin of an affected twin (not recorded which). Both conserved end residues are part of each CDR3.

J gene: TRBJ2-7
V gene: TRBV7-9
CDR3 protein: CASSPVPGTSDYEQYF

J gene: TRBJ1-5
V gene: TRBV27
CDR3 protein: CASRLTGGPKQPQHF

J gene: TRBJ1-6
V gene: TRBV5-1
CDR3 protein: CASGTGINSPLHF

J gene: TRBJ1-1
V gene: TRBV6-5
CDR3 protein: CASRWAGEDTEAFF

J gene: TRBJ2-2
V gene: TRBV12-3/TRBV12-4
CDR3 protein: CASKPSGGPNGELFF

J gene: TRBJ1-1
V gene: TRBV18
CDR3 protein: CASSPGQGAGEAFF

J gene: TRBJ2-5
V gene: TRBV29-1
CDR3 protein: CSVDTRAGKETQYF

J gene: TRBJ2-7
V gene: TRBV5-1
CDR3 protein: CASVLGDEQYF

J gene: TRBJ2-1
V gene: TRBV7-8
CDR3 protein: CASSPKRQGRGREQFF

J gene: TRBJ2-3
V gene: TRBV12-3/TRBV12-4
CDR3 protein: CASSPRDTRTDTQYF

J gene: TRBJ1-2
V gene: TRBV7-2
CDR3 protein: CASVLHVGINYGYTF

J gene: TRBJ2-2
V gene: TRBV19
CDR3 protein: CASSTDGWDRPNTGELFF

J gene: TRBJ2-7
V gene: TRBV5-1
CDR3 protein: CASSLSVRGSYGQYF

J gene: TRBJ2-6
V gene: TRBV7-2
CDR3 protein: CASSHGSSGANVLTF

J gene: TRBJ2-2
V gene: TRBV5-6
CDR3 protein: CASSVTGRFTGELFF

J gene: TRBJ1-2
V gene: TRBV7-8
CDR3 protein: CASSSLQQGHGYTF

J gene: TRBJ2-3
V gene: TRBV20-1
CDR3 protein: CSARAFVSGGTDTQYF

J gene: TRBJ2-3
V gene: TRBV20-1
CDR3 protein: CSAQKGDTQYF

J gene: TRBJ2-1
V gene: TRBV5-1
CDR3 protein: CASRPDPGEGPGNEQFF

J gene: TRBJ2-3
V gene: TRBV12-3/TRBV12-4
CDR3 protein: CASSLASLVFGTQYF

J gene: TRBJ1-2
V gene: TRBV2
CDR3 protein: CASSSSRGYTF

J gene: TRBJ2-5
V gene: TRBV5-4
CDR3 protein: CASSPDLQGQETQYF

J gene: TRBJ1-2
V gene: TRBV28
CDR3 protein: CASRESNYGYTF

J gene: TRBJ1-6
V gene: TRBV7-2
CDR3 protein: CASSPRSVSYNSPLHF

J gene: TRBJ2-1
V gene: TRBV13
CDR3 protein: CASSLQIEWGRGYNEQFF

J gene: TRBJ1-2
V gene: TRBV25-1
CDR3 protein: CASSESDRGGYTF

J gene: TRBJ1-6
V gene: TRBV5-1
CDR3 protein: CASSSRGGNSPLHF

J gene: TRBJ2-2
V gene: TRBV15
CDR3 protein: CATSQDREPYGELFF